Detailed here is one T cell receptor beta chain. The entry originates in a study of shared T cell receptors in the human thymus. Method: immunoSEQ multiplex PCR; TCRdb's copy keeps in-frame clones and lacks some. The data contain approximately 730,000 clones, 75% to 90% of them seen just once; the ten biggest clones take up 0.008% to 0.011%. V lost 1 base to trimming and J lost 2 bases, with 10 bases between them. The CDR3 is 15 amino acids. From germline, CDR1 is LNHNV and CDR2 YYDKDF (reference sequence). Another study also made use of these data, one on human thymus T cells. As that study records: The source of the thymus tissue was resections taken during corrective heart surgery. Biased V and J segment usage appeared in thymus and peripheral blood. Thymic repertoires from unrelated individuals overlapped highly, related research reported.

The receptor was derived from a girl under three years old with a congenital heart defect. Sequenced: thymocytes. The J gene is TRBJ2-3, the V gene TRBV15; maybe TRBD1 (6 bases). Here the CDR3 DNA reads TGTGCCACCAGCAGAGGAGGGGGTTTCACAGATACGCAGTATTTT. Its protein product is CATSRGGGFTDTQYF.